This T cell receptor beta chain derives from a study of STAT5B mutations in CD4+ large granular lymphocyte leukemia. About the research overall: Among healthy donors, a particular HLA allele went with more CDR3 'QG' motifs.

Control samples were healthy donors' buffy coats. The J segment lost 2 bases and the V segment lost 0 bases, leaving 4 bases of the junction unmatched. CDR1 and CDR2 (germline): SGHRS, YFSETQ. The CDR3 contains 17 residues. Sequencing was performed with immunoSEQ multiplex PCR; in TCRdb, only in-frame clones are kept and a portion is missing. The table lists 35,000 to 40,000 clones, around 80% of them singletons. Sequencing was performed on CD4+ T cells from blood buffy coats. The rearrangement uses TRBV5-1 and TRBJ2-4; 11 bases are a match to TRBD1. This clonotype originated in a human donor in good health. The CDR3 loop is CASSLGTGGWSKNIQYF. The CDR3 nucleotides are TGCGCCAGCAGCTTGGGGACAGGGGGCTGGTCCAAAAACATTCAGTACTTC.